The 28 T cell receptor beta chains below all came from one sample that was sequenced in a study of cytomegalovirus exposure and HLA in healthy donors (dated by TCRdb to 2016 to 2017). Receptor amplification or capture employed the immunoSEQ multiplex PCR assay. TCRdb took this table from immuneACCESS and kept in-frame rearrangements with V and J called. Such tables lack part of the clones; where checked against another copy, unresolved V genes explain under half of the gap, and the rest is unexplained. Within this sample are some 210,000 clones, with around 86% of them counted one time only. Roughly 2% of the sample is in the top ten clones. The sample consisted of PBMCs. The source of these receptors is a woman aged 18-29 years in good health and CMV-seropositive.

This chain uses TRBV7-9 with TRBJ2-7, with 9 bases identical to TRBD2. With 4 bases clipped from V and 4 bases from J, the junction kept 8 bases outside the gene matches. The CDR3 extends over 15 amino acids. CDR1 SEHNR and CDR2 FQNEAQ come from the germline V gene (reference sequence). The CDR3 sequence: CASSSGVAGGYEQYF. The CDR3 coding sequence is TGTGCCAGCAGCTCCGGAGTGGCGGGAGGGTACGAGCAGTACTTC.

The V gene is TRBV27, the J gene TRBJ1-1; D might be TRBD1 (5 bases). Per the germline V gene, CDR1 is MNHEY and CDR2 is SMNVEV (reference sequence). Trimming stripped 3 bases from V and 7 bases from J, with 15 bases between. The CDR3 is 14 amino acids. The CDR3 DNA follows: TGTGCCAGCAGTTTCGGGGGTAGGATTAGTGAAGCTTTCTTT. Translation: CASSFGGRISEAFF.

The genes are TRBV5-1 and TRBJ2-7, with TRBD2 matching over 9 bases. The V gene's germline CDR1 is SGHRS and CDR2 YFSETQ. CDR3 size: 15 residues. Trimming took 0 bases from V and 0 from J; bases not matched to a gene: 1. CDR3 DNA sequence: TGCGCCAGCAGCTTGGGGACTAGCGTCTCCTACGAGCAGTACTTC. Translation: CASSLGTSVSYEQYF. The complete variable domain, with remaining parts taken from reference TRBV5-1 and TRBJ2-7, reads KAGVTQTPRYLIKTRGQQVTLSCSPISGHRSVSWYQQTPGQGLQFLFEYFSETQRNKGNFPGRFSGRQFSNSRSEMNVSTLELGDSALYLCASSLGTSVSYEQYFGPGTRLTVT.

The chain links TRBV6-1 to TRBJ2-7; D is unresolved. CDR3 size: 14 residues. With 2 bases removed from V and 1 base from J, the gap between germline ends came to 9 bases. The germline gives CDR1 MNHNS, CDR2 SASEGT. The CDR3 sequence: CASSELALSYEQYF. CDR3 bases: TGTGCCAGCAGTGAATTGGCACTATCCTACGAGCAGTACTTC.

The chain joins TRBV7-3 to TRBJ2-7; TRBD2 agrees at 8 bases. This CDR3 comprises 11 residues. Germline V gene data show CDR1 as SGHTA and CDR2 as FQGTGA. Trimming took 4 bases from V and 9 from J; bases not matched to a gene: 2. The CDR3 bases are TGTGCCAGCAGCTCGGGGGGGCGGCAGTACTTC. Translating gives CASSSGGRQYF. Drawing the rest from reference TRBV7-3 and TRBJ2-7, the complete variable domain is GAGVSQTPSNKVTEKGKYVELRCDPISGHTALYWYRQSLGQGPEFLIYFQGTGAADDSGLPNDRFFAVRPEGSVSTLKIQRTERGDSAVYLCASSSGGRQYFGPGTRLTVT.

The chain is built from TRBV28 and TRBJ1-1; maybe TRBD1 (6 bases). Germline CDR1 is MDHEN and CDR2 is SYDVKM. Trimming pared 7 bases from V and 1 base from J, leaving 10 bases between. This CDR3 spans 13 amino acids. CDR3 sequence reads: CASTIQGNTEAFF. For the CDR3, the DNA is TGTGCCAGCACTATACAGGGGAACACTGAAGCTTTCTTT.

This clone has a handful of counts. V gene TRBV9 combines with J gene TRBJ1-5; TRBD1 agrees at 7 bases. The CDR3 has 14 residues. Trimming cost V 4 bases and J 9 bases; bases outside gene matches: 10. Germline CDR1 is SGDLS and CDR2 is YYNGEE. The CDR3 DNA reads TGTGCCAGCAGCCTAGGACAGGACTTTGCGCCCCAGCATTTT. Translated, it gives CASSLGQDFAPQHF.

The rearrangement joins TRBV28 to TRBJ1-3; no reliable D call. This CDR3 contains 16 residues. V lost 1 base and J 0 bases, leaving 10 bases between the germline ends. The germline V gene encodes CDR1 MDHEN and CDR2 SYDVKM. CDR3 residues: CASSLYSGSSGNTIYF. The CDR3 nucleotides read TGTGCCAGCAGTTTATATTCGGGGAGCTCTGGAAACACCATATATTTT. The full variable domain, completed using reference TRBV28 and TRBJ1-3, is DVKVTQSSRYLVKRTGEKVFLECVQDMDHENMFWYRQDPGLGLRLIYFSYDVKMKEKGDIPEGYSVSREKKERFSLILESASTNQTSMYLCASSLYSGSSGNTIYFGEGSWLTVV.

CDR3 in amino acids: CASSLGGTGRNSGNTIYF. CDR3 nucleotide sequence: TGCGCCAGCAGCTTGGGCGGGACAGGACGGAACTCTGGAAACACCATATATTTT. V usage is TRBV5-1 and J usage is TRBJ1-3; 8 positions agree with TRBD1. Looked up from germline, CDR1 is SGHRS and CDR2 is YFSETQ. The CDR3 contains 18 residues. V dropped 0 bases and J dropped 0; count of bases not matched to a gene: 8.

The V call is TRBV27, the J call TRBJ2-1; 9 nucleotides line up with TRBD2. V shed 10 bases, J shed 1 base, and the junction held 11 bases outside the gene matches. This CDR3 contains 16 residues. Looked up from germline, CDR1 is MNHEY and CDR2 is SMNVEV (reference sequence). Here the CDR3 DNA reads TGTGCCACCTGTGAAGCCCTAGCGGGATCCTACAATGAGCAGTTCTTC. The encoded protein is CATCEALAGSYNEQFF.

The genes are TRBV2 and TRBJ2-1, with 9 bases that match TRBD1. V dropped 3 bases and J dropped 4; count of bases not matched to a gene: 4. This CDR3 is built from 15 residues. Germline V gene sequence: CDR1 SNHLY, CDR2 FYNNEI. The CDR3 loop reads CASSEGQGRYNEQFF. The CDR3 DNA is TGTGCCAGCAGTGAGGGACAGGGACGGTACAATGAGCAGTTCTTC.

The CDR3 region is CASSPGLAGGYEQYF. CDR3 nucleotide sequence: TGTGCCAGCAGCCCCGGACTAGCGGGGGGCTACGAGCAGTACTTC. The rearrangement joins TRBV7-9 to TRBJ2-7; 14 bases align to TRBD2. Unmatched junction bases numbered 3, after V lost 5 bases and J lost 3 bases. In germline, CDR1 is SEHNR, CDR2 FQNEAQ (reference sequence). The CDR3 is made up of 15 amino acids. Full variable domain (remainder filled in from reference TRBV7-9 and TRBJ2-7): DTGVSQNPRHKITKRGQNVTFRCDPISEHNRLYWYRQTLGQGPEFLTYFQNEAQLEKSRLLSDRFSAERPKGSFSTLEIQRTEQGDSAMYLCASSPGLAGGYEQYFGPGTRLTVT.

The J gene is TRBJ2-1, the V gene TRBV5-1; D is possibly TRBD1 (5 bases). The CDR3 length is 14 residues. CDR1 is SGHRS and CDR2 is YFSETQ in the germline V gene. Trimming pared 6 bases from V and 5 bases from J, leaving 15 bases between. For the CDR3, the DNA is TGCGCCAGCAATCTGGACACCTACGACAATGAGCAGTTCTTC. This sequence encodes CASNLDTYDNEQFF.

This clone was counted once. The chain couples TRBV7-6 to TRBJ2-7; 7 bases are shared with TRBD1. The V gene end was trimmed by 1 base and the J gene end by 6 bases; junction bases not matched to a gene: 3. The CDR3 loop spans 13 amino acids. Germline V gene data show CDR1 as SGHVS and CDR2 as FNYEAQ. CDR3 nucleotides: TGTGCCAGCAGCTTAGACAGGGGTGCCGAGCAGTACTTC. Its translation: CASSLDRGAEQYF.

CDR3 DNA: TGTGCCAGTAGTATCGGGCAGGGGGCTGCCTACGAGCAGTACTTC. This translates into CASSIGQGAAYEQYF. V and J are TRBV19 and TRBJ2-7; 8 bases line up with TRBD1. The germline CDR1 and CDR2 sequences are LNHDA and SQIVND (reference sequence). The ends lost 3 bases at V and 2 bases at J; junction bases unmatched: 6. The CDR3 is made up of 15 amino acids. Full variable domain (rest looked up from reference TRBV19 and TRBJ2-7): DGGITQSPKYLFRKEGQNVTLSCEQNLNHDAMYWYRQDPGQGLRLIYYSQIVNDFQKGDIAEGYSVSREKKESFPLTVTSAQKNPTAFYLCASSIGQGAAYEQYFGPGTRLTVT.

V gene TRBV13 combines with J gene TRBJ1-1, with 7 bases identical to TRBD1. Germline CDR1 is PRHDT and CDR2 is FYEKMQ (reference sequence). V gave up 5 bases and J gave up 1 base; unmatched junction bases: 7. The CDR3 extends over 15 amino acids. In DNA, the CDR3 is TGTGCCAGCAGCACAACAGGGGATGGGAACACTGAAGCTTTCTTT. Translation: CASSTTGDGNTEAFF.

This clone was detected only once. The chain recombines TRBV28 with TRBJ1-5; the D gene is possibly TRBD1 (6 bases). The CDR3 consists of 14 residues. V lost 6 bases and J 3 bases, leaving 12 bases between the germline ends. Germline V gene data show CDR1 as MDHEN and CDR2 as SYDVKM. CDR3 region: CASSPGHYNQPQHF. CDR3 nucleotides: TGTGCCAGCAGCCCGGGACACTACAATCAGCCCCAGCATTTT.

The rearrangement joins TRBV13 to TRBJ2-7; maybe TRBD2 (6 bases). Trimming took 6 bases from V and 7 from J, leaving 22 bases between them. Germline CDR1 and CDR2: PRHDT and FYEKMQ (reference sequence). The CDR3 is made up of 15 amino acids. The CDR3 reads CASRVRGGPYREQYF. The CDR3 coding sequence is TGTGCCAGCAGGGTCCGCGGAGGGCCCTATCGGGAGCAGTACTTC.

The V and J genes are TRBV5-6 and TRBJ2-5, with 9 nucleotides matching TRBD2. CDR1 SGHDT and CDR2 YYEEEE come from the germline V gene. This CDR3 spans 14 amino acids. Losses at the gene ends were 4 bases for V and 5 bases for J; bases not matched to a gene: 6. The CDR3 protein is CASSPSGTRETQYF. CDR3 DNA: TGTGCCAGCAGCCCTAGCGGGACTCGTGAGACCCAGTACTTC. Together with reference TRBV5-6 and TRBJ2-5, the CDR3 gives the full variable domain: DAGVTQSPTHLIKTRGQQVTLRCSPKSGHDTVSWYQQALGQGPQFIFQYYEEEERQRGNFPDRFSGHQFPNYSSELNVNALLLGDSALYLCASSPSGTRETQYFGPGTRLLVL.

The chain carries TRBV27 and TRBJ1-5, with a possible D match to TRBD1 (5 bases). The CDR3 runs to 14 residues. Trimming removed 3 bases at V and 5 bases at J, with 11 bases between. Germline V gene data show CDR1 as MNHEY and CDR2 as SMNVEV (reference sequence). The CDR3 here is CASSFGGWDQPQHF. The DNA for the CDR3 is TGTGCCAGCAGTTTCGGGGGATGGGATCAGCCCCAGCATTTT.

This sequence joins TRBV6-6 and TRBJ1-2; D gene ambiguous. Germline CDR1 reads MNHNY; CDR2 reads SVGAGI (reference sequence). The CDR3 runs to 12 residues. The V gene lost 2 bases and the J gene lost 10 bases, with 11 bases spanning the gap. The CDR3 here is CASSYNSRAYTF. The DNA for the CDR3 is TGTGCCAGCAGTTACAACAGCCGAGCCTACACCTTC.

The CDR3 spells CASSLTGGDNTEAFF. Written as DNA, the CDR3 is TGTGCCAGCAGCTTGACAGGGGGCGATAACACTGAAGCTTTCTTT. The chain is built from TRBV5-4 and TRBJ1-1, with 9 positions matching TRBD1. CDR3 length equals 15 residues. CDR1 is SGHNT and CDR2 is YYREEE in the germline V gene (reference sequence). The V gene end was trimmed by 1 base and the J gene end by 2 bases; junction bases not matched to a gene: 3.

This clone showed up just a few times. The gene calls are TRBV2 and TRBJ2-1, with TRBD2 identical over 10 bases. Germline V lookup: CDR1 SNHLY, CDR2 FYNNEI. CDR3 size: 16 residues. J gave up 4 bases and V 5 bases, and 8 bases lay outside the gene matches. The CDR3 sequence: CASSPRTSGGYNEQFF. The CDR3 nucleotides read TGTGCCAGCAGTCCCAGGACTAGCGGAGGGTACAATGAGCAGTTCTTC.

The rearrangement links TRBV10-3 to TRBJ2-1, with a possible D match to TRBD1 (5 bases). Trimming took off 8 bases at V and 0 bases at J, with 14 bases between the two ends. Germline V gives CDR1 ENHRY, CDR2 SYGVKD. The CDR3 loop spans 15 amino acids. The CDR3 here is CAIQSTESSYNEQFF. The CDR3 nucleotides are TGTGCCATCCAATCGACAGAGAGCTCCTACAATGAGCAGTTCTTC.

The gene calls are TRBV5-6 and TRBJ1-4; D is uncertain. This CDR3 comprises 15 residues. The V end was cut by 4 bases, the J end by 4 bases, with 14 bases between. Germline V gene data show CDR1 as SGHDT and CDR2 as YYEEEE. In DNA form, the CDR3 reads TGTGCCAGCAGCCTGAGTATAGTAATTAATGAAAAACTGTTTTTT. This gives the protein CASSLSIVINEKLFF.

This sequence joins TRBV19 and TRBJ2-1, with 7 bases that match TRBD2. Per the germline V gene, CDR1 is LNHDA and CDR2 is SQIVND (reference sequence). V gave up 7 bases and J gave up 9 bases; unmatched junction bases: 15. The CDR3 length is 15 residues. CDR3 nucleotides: TGTGCCAGTACCCCGCTAGCGGAGGGGCCCGCTGAGCAGTTCTTC. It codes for CASTPLAEGPAEQFF.

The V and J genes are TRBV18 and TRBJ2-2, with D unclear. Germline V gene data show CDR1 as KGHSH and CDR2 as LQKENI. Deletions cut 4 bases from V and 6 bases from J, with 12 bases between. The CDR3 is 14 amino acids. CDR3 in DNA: TGTGCCAGCTCACGAACTCAGCAGGCCGGGGAGCTGTTTTTT. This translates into CASSRTQQAGELFF.

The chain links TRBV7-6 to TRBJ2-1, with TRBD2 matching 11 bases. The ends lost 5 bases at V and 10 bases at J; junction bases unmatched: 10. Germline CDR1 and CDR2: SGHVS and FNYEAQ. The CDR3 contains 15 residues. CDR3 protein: CASSPTGLAAPEQFF. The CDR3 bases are TGTGCCAGCAGCCCCACGGGACTAGCGGCCCCCGAGCAGTTCTTC. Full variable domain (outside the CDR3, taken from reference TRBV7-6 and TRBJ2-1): GAGVSQSPRYKVTKRGQDVALRCDPISGHVSLYWYRQALGQGPEFLTYFNYEAQQDKSGLPNDRFSAERPEGSISTLTIQRTEQRDSAMYRCASSPTGLAAPEQFFGPGTRLTVL.